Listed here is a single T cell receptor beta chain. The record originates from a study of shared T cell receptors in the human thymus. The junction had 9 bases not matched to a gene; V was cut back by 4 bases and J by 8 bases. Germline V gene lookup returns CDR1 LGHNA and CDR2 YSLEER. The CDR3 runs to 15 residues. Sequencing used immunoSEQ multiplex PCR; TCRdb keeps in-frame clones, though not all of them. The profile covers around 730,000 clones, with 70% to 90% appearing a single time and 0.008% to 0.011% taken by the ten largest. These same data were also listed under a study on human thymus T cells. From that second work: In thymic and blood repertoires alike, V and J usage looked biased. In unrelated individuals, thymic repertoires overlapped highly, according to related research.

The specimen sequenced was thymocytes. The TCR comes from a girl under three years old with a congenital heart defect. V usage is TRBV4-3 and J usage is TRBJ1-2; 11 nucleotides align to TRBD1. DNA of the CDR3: TGCGCCAGCAGCCCGGCCCGGACAGGGGGCTGGGGCTACACCTTC. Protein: CASSPARTGGWGYTF.